Sequencing of this TCR beta chain was carried out in a study of shared clonotypes between healthy human individuals. As for the study in general: Aged between 18 and 49, the donors were two women and a few men.

Comments on this clone: No antigen is known for it.

The authors distributed each subset's genomic DNA evenly over several immunoSEQ plates. Clones were sequenced by immunoSEQ multiplex PCR, and TCRdb holds only the in-frame ones, with some missing. The sample shows about 1 million clones, roughly 70% of them seen only once. Trimming shortened V by 1 base and J by 4 bases, and 10 bases separated the two germline ends. Germline V gives CDR1 SGHTA, CDR2 FQGNSA. This CDR3 has 14 residues. Study-wide results and caveats: Researchers found naive subsets generally carried larger estimated richness than memory subsets.

The sequenced sample was memory CD4+ T cells sorted from blood. Subset specified: CD45RA-negative fraction. This receptor was obtained from a man younger than 30 in good health. The J gene is TRBJ2-5, the V gene TRBV7-2; D gene unclear. The CDR3 region has the DNA TGTGCCAGCAGCTTAGATTGGGGAAGAGAGACCCAGTACTTC. Translating gives CASSLDWGRETQYF.